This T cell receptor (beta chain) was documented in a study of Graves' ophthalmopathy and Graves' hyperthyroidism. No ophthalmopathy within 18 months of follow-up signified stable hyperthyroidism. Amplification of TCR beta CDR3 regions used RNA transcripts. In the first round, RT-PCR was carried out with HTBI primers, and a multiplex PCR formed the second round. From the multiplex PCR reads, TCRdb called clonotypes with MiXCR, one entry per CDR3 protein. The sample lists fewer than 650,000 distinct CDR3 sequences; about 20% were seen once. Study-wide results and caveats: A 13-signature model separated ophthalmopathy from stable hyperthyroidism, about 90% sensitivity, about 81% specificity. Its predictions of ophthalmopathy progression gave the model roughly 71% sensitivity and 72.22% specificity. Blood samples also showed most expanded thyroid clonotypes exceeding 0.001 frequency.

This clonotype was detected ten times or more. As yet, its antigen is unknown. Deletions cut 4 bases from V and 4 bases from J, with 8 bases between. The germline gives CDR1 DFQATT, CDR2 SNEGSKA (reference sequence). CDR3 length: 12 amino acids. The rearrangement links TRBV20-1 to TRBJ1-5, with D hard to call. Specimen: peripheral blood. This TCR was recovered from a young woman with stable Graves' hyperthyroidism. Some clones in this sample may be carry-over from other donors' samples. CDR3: CSANVGNQPQHF. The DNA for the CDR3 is TGCAGTGCTAACGTGGGAAATCAGCCCCAGCATTTT.